This note documents a single T cell receptor (beta chain) sequence. Its antigen is not identified. The sample comes from a study of T cell responses to AZD1222 COVID-19 vaccine. Study observations and caveats: The donor cohort was predominantly white British with a female majority, and clonal diversity may have been underestimated.

The table came from immunoSEQ multiplex PCR; TCRdb's copy has only in-frame clones and leaves some out. The data show tens of thousands of clones, with around 90% seen just once and around 5% held by the top ten. The source is an adult who received the AZD1222 COVID-19 vaccine. The material was peripheral blood, obtained 28 days after the second AZD1222 dose.

The CDR3 DNA is TGTGCCAGCCTCAACGCCAGGGCAACTAATGAAAAACTGTTTTTT. Translated: CASLNARATNEKLFF. This chain connects TRBV2 to TRBJ1-4; tentative D call: TRBD1 (5 bases). Between the trimmed V and J ends, which lost 8 bases and 0 bases, there was a span of 13 bases. The CDR3 contains 15 residues. CDR1 and CDR2 (germline): SNHLY, FYNNEI.